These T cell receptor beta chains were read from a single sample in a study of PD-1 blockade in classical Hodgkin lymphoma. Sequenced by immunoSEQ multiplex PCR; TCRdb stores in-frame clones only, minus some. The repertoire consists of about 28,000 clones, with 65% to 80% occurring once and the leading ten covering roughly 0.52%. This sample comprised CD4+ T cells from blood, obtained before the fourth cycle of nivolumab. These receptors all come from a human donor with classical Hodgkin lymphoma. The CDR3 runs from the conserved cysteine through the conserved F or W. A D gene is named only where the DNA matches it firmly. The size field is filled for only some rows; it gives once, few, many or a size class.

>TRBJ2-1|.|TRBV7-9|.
CASSSVLGLSNEQFF
TGTGCCAGCAGCTCAGTCCTAGGCCTCAGCAATGAGCAGTTCTTC
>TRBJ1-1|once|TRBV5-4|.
CASSPGGGHTEAFF
TGTGCCAGCAGCCCCGGCGGGGGGCACACTGAAGCTTTCTTT
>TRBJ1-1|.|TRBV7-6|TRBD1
CASSLGQGGVTEAFF
TGTGCCAGCAGCTTAGGGCAGGGGGGGGTAACTGAAGCTTTCTTT
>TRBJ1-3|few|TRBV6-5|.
CASSYRTSGNTIYF
TGTGCCAGCAGTTACCGGACATCCGGAAACACCATATATTTT
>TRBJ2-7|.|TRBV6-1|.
CASSNLTPTRGEQYF
TGTGCCAGCAGTAACCTCACCCCCACCAGGGGTGAGCAGTACTTC
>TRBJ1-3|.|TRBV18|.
CASSPDLNSGNTIYF
TGTGCCAGCTCACCCGACTTAAACTCTGGAAACACCATATATTTT
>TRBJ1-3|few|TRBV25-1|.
CASRDLGNTIYF
TGTGCCAGCAGAGACCTTGGAAACACCATATATTTT
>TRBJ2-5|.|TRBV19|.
CASSITGTHQETQYF
TGTGCCAGTAGTATCACCGGGACTCACCAAGAGACCCAGTACTTC
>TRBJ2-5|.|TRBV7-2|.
CASSMTTGETQYF
TGTGCCAGCAGCATGACTACCGGGGAGACCCAGTACTTC
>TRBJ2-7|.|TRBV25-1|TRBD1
CASQGQGDLFSYEQYF
TGTGCCAGCCAGGGACAGGGGGACCTTTTCTCCTACGAGCAGTACTTC
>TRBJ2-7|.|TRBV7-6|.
CASSLAPGQTYEQYF
TGTGCCAGCAGCTTAGCGCCGGGACAAACCTACGAGCAGTACTTC
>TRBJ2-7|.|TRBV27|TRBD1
CASSRDRGPYEQYF
TGTGCCAGCAGTAGGGACAGGGGGCCCTACGAGCAGTACTTC
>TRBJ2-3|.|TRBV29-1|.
CSVEAPSGRPTDTQYF
TGCAGCGTTGAGGCCCCTTCGGGACGGCCGACAGATACGCAGTATTTT
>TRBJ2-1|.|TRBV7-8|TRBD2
CASSFKRGSGSNEQFF
TGTGCCAGCAGCTTCAAAAGGGGTAGCGGGAGCAATGAGCAGTTCTTC
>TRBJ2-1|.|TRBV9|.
CASSVELLNNEQFF
TGTGCCAGCAGCGTAGAGCTGTTGAACAATGAGCAGTTCTTC
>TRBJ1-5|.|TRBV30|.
CACRADSNQPQHF
TGTGCCTGCCGTGCAGATAGCAATCAGCCCCAGCATTTT
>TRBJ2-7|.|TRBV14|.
CASSGHTEQYF
TGTGCCAGCAGCGGACATACCGAGCAGTACTTC
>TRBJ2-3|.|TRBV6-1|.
CASSETPFLKAQYF
TGTGCCAGCAGTGAAACGCCGTTCTTGAAAGCGCAGTATTTT